The entry that follows covers one T cell receptor (beta chain) sequence. As yet, its antigen is unknown. The TCR beta cDNA libraries contained unique molecular identifiers. Using its own MiXCR run on the PCR reads, TCRdb lists one record per CDR3 protein. The sample contains about half a million distinct CDR3 sequences, under 55% of which appear only once. This sample stems from a study of post-analysis software for immune sequencing data. Overall study findings and caveats: Patients carried a handful of TRBV segments more frequently than controls did, and TRBV5-6, TRBV5-1 and TRBV20-1 were among them. Strong co-clustering by F measure was seen for same-batch samples.

The germline CDR1 and CDR2 sequences are KGHDR and SFDVKD. Trimming took 0 bases from V and 4 from J, leaving 9 bases between them. The CDR3 consists of 15 residues. V is TRBV24-1 and J is TRBJ2-1; a possible D gene is TRBD1 (5 bases). The sequencing sample was made of blood. The TCR was taken from a girl aged 5-17 years with multiple sclerosis. CDR3 nucleotide sequence: TGTGCCACCAGTGATTTGGACAGCCAGTACAATGAGCAGTTCTTC. The encoded protein is CATSDLDSQYNEQFF.